Listed here are 17 T cell receptor beta chains from one sample, sequenced in a study of CD8 T cell repertoires and HIV-1 epitope variants. These TCRs are of unknown antigen specificity. TCRdb's table, derived via immunoSEQ multiplex PCR, lists solely in-frame clones and lacks some. The sample consists of a few thousand clones, roughly 60% of them appearing once. The specimen was cultured CD8+ T cells derived from PBMCs. Receptor source: a male donor with HIV.

J is TRBJ1-2 and V is TRBV13; D uncertain. The germline gives CDR1 PRHDT, CDR2 FYEKMQ (reference sequence). The CDR3 runs 12 residues. Trimming took 0 bases from V and 6 from J, leaving 5 bases between them. The CDR3 region has the DNA TGTGCCAGCAGCTTAGGAGGGAATGGCTACACCTTC. Translating gives CASSLGGNGYTF.

This clone was observed a few times. The CDR3 loop reads CASSLAWVAGGNEQFF. The CDR3 bases are TGTGCCAGCAGCTTAGCGTGGGTAGCGGGAGGTAATGAGCAGTTCTTC. The chain uses TRBV11-1 and TRBJ2-1; 10 bases are shared with TRBD2. This CDR3 is 16 amino acids long. V was clipped by 0 bases and J by 7 bases; unmatched bases: 6. CDR1 and CDR2 (germline): SGHAT, FQDESV (reference sequence).

In its sample, this clone was seen once. The genes are TRBV11-2 and TRBJ1-2; no reliable D call. Germline V CDR1 and CDR2: SGHAT, FQNNGV. V gave up 0 bases and J gave up 8 bases, with 16 bases separating them. The CDR3 has 15 amino acids. This chain's CDR3 is CASSLEGRAEAGYTF. In nucleotides, the CDR3 is TGTGCCAGCAGCTTAGAGGGTAGGGCAGAAGCCGGCTACACCTTC.

This chain uses TRBV6-1 with TRBJ2-7; D possibly corresponds to TRBD1 (6 bases). The ends were cut back, 4 bases at V and 0 bases at J, with 13 bases in the middle. The CDR3 has 15 residues. Germline CDR1 reads MNHNS; CDR2 reads SASEGT. DNA for the CDR3: TGTGCCAGCAGTGCCGGACAGAGGAGCTCCTACGAGCAGTACTTC. This sequence encodes CASSAGQRSSYEQYF.

The rearrangement links TRBV7-2 to TRBJ1-4, with no clear D. This CDR3 has 16 amino acids. The V and J ends lost 4 bases and 5 bases respectively, with 17 bases between them. Per germline, CDR1 SGHTA and CDR2 FQGNSA. The CDR3 protein is CASSSNQNLRNEKLFF. The CDR3 DNA reads TGTGCCAGCAGCTCAAACCAGAACCTGAGAAATGAAAAACTGTTTTTT.

The V and J genes are TRBV7-2 and TRBJ2-1; D not resolved. The CDR3 spans 13 residues. Between the trimmed V and J ends, which lost 5 bases and 2 bases, there was a span of 7 bases. Germline assignment: CDR1 SGHTA and CDR2 FQGNSA. CDR3 region: CASSLAAYNEQFF. The CDR3 region has the DNA TGTGCCAGCAGCCTGGCGGCCTACAATGAGCAGTTCTTC. Full variable domain (missing parts from reference TRBV7-2 and TRBJ2-1): GAGVSQSPSNKVTEKGKDVELRCDPISGHTALYWYRQSLGQGLEFLIYFQGNSAPDKSGLPSDRFSAERTGGSVSTLTIQRTQQEDSAVYLCASSLAAYNEQFFGPGTRLTVL.

By frequency in the sample, this clone is medium-sized (0.01 to 0.1%). The chain joins TRBV5-1 to TRBJ1-5; 7 nucleotides line up with TRBD1. The CDR3 covers 13 residues. Germline CDR1 and CDR2: SGHRS and YFSETQ. V lost 4 bases and J lost 5; bases outside the gene matches: 3. CDR3 amino acids: CASSPTGHQPQHF. The CDR3 nucleotides are TGCGCCAGCAGCCCGACAGGGCATCAGCCCCAGCATTTT.

This clone has a single count. CDR3 DNA: TGCGCCAGCAGCCAAGATCCTAGCGGGGGGGCAGAGACCCAGTACTTC. Protein: CASSQDPSGGAETQYF. The chain uses TRBV4-3 and TRBJ2-5, with 12 bases matching TRBD2. This CDR3 comprises 16 residues. CDR1 LGHNA and CDR2 YSLEER come from the germline V gene. The trim removed 0 bases at V and 4 bases at J, leaving 3 bases unmatched.

The gene calls are TRBV5-6 and TRBJ1-1; D unclear. Germline V lookup: CDR1 SGHDT, CDR2 YYEEEE. Between the trimmed V and J ends, which lost 4 bases and 1 base, there was a span of 5 bases. This CDR3 has 12 residues. The CDR3 DNA follows: TGTGCCAGCAGCCCTGGGAACACTGAAGCTTTCTTT. Encoded protein: CASSPGNTEAFF.

The genes are TRBV11-1 and TRBJ2-7; D tentatively fits TRBD1 or TRBD2 (5 bases each). The CDR3 is 14 residues long. Trimming removed 3 bases at V and 9 bases at J, with 18 bases between. Germline loops: CDR1 SGHAT, CDR2 FQDESV (reference sequence). CDR3 bases: TGTGCCAGCAGCTTCCTACGGGGCGAGGGGCGGCAGTACTTC. It is translated as CASSFLRGEGRQYF.

The J gene is TRBJ2-7, the V gene TRBV14, with D maybe TRBD2 (6 bases). The CDR3 contains 15 residues. Germline-derived CDR1 and CDR2 are SGHDN and FVKESK. V was pared by 4 bases and J by 2 bases, with 15 bases between. The CDR3 region is CASSPTRGITYEQYF. The CDR3 DNA reads TGTGCCAGCAGCCCTACCCGCGGGATCACCTACGAGCAGTACTTC.

This chain uses TRBV27 with TRBJ2-1, with 10 positions matching TRBD2. CDR1 MNHEY and CDR2 SMNVEV come from the germline V gene (reference sequence). CDR3 length: 15 residues. J was trimmed by 4 bases and V by 3 bases; bases with no gene match: 3. This CDR3 is CASSFTSGIYNEQFF. CDR3 coding DNA: TGTGCCAGCAGTTTTACTAGCGGGATATACAATGAGCAGTTCTTC.

V gene TRBV25-1 combines with J gene TRBJ1-1; tentative D call: TRBD1 (5 bases). This CDR3 contains 12 residues. V lost 3 bases to trimming and J lost 7 bases, with 9 bases between them. Germline V CDR1 and CDR2: MGHDK, SYGVNS. CDR3 DNA sequence: TGTGCCAGCAGTGAGCAGGGAGATGAAGCTTTCTTT. Its translation is CASSEQGDEAFF. Variable domain in full (rest from reference TRBV25-1 and TRBJ1-1): EADIYQTPRYLVIGTGKKITLECSQTMGHDKMYWYQQDPGMELHLIHYSYGVNSTEKGDLSSESTVSRIRTEHFPLTLESARPSHTSQYLCASSEQGDEAFFGQGTRLTVV.

The rearrangement links TRBV7-9 to TRBJ1-1, with TRBD1 as a possible D gene (5 bases). The germline V gene has CDR1 SEHNR and CDR2 FQNEAQ (reference sequence). Trimming stripped 6 bases from V and 5 bases from J, with 13 bases between. This CDR3 is 13 amino acids long. Here the CDR3 DNA reads TGTGCCAGCAGGAGTCTGGGGGGGACTGAAGCTTTCTTT. It encodes CASRSLGGTEAFF.

The chain couples TRBV7-2 to TRBJ1-5; D gene ambiguous. CDR1 and CDR2 from the germline V gene are SGHTA and FQGNSA. The V and J ends lost 1 base and 1 base respectively, with 5 bases between them. The length of the CDR3 is 14 residues. CDR3 residues: CASSLELSNQPQHF. The DNA for the CDR3 is TGTGCCAGCAGCTTAGAGTTGAGCAATCAGCCCCAGCATTTT.

This clone was detected only a few times. The rearrangement uses TRBV5-4 and TRBJ2-7; D possibly corresponds to TRBD2 (5 bases). Trimming pared 4 bases from V and 3 bases from J, leaving 11 bases between. This CDR3 is built from 13 residues. In germline, CDR1 is SGHNT, CDR2 YYREEE (reference sequence). The CDR3 region is CASSVGVSYEQYF. The CDR3 bases are TGTGCCAGCAGCGTCGGGGTGAGCTACGAGCAGTACTTC.

Written as DNA, the CDR3 is TGTGCCAGCAGCCCGGGGGGGCAGAGCTATGGCTACACCTTC. It specifies CASSPGGQSYGYTF. V and J are TRBV7-9 and TRBJ1-2, with a possible D match to TRBD1 (6 bases). CDR3 length equals 14 residues. Germline V gene sequence: CDR1 SEHNR, CDR2 FQNEAQ (reference sequence). V gave up 5 bases and J gave up 4 bases, with 14 bases separating them.